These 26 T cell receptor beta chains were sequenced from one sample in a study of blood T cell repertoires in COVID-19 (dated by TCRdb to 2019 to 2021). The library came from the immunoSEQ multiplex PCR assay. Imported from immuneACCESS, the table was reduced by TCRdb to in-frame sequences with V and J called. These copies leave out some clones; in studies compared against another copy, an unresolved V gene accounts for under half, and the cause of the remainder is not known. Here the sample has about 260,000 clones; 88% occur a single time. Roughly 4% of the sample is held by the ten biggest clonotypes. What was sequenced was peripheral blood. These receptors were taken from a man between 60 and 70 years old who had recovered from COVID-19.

The CDR3 DNA is TGTGCCAGCAGCTTGGGGGGGGCGAACACCGGGGAGCTGTTTTTT. Amino acids: CASSLGGANTGELFF. V usage is TRBV5-4 and J usage is TRBJ2-2; weak D call: TRBD2 (6 bases). The CDR3 is made up of 15 amino acids. The germline V and J ends were trimmed by 0 bases and 0 bases, with 6 bases remaining between them. Germline assignment: CDR1 SGHNT and CDR2 YYREEE (reference sequence).

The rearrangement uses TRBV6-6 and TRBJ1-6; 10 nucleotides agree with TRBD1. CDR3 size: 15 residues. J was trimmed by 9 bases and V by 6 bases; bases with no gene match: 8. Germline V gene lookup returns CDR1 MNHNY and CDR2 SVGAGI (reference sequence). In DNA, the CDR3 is TGTGCCAGCAGGCCCGTGGGACAGGGGACTTCACCCCTCCACTTT. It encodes CASRPVGQGTSPLHF.

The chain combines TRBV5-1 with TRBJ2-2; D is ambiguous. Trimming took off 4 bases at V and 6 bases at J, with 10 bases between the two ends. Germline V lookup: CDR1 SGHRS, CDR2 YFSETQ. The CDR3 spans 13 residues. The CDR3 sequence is CASSRVEAGELFF. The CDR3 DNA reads TGCGCCAGCAGCCGGGTTGAGGCCGGGGAGCTGTTTTTT.

The CDR3 DNA reads as TGCGCCAGCAGCACGACAGGGGGGGATTATGGCTACACCTTC. This translates into CASSTTGGDYGYTF. The V and J genes are TRBV5-1 and TRBJ1-2, with TRBD1 identical over 9 bases. Germline CDR1 SGHRS, CDR2 YFSETQ. The CDR3 runs 14 residues. The V gene end was trimmed by 4 bases and the J gene end by 5 bases; junction bases not matched to a gene: 6.

The CDR3 loop reads CASTRGQGGDTQYF. CDR3 DNA sequence: TGTGCCAGCACGAGAGGACAGGGAGGAGATACGCAGTATTTT. The chain carries TRBV2 and TRBJ2-3; TRBD1 matches 8 bases. Germline-derived CDR1 and CDR2 are SNHLY and FYNNEI. The CDR3 extends over 14 amino acids. The V and J ends lost 7 bases and 5 bases, in that order; junction bases with no gene match: 8.

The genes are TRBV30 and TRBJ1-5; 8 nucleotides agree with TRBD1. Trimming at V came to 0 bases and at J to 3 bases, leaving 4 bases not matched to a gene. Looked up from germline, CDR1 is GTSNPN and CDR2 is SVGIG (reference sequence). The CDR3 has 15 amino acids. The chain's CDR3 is CAWSVRTGINQPQHF. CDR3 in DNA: TGTGCCTGGAGTGTAAGGACAGGGATCAATCAGCCCCAGCATTTT. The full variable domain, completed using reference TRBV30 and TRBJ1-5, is SQTIHQWPATLVQPVGSPLSLECTVEGTSNPNLYWYRQAAGRGLQLLFYSVGIGQISSEVPQNLSASRPQDRQFILSSKKLLLSDSGFYLCAWSVRTGINQPQHFGDGTRLSIL.

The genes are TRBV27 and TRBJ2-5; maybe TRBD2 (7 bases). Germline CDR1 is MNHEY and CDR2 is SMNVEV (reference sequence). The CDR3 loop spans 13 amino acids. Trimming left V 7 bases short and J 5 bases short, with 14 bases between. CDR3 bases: TGTGCCAGCATGAGGGGGAGGGCGGAGACCCAGTACTTC. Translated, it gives CASMRGRAETQYF.

CDR3 bases: TGTGCCAGTAGTATAGCTCCCGGGTTGGGCGAGCAGTACTTC. Protein product: CASSIAPGLGEQYF. The V and J genes are TRBV19 and TRBJ2-7; D is unresolved. There are 14 residues in the CDR3. V lost 1 base to trimming and J lost 6 bases, with 13 bases between them. Germline assignment: CDR1 LNHDA and CDR2 SQIVND (reference sequence).

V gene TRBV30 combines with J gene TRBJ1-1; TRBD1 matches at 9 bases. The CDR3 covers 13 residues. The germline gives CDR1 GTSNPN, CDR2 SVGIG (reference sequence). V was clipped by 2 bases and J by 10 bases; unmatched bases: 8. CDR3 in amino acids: CAWSLDRGRRAFF. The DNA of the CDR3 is TGTGCCTGGAGTCTGGACAGGGGAAGGCGAGCTTTCTTT. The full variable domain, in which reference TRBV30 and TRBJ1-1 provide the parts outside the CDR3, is SQTIHQWPATLVQPVGSPLSLECTVEGTSNPNLYWYRQAAGRGLQLLFYSVGIGQISSEVPQNLSASRPQDRQFILSSKKLLLSDSGFYLCAWSLDRGRRAFFGQGTRLTVV.

This CDR3 reads CASSLQGAGQPQHF. DNA of the CDR3: TGTGCCAGCAGCTTACAGGGGGCCGGGCAGCCCCAGCATTTT. The chain uses TRBV5-4 and TRBJ1-5; 9 nucleotides agree with TRBD1. CDR3 length: 14 amino acids. CDR1 and CDR2 from the germline V gene are SGHNT and YYREEE (reference sequence). The V and J ends lost 2 bases and 7 bases, in that order; junction bases with no gene match: 4.

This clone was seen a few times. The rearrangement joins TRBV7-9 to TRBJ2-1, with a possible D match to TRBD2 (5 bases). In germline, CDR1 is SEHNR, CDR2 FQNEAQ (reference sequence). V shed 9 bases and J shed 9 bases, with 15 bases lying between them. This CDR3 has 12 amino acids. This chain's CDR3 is CAREGEWGEQFF. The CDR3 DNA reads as TGTGCCAGAGAGGGAGAATGGGGTGAGCAGTTCTTC.

The CDR3 DNA sequence: TGCGCCAGCAGAAATTCGGGACTAGCGGGGGTTTTAGGGGAGCTGTTTTTT. Translation gives CASRNSGLAGVLGELFF. The chain couples TRBV10-1 to TRBJ2-2; 14 bases are shared with TRBD2. The CDR3 runs 17 residues. The germline V gene has CDR1 WNHNN and CDR2 SYGVQD (reference sequence). The J segment lost 8 bases and the V segment lost 6 bases, leaving 11 bases of the junction unmatched.

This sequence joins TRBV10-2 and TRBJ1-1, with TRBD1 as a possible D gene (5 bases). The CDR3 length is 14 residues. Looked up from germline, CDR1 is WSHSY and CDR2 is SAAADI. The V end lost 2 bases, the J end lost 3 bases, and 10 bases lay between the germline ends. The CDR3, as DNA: TGCGCCAGCAGTGAGGACCGGGGGGACACTGAAGCTTTCTTT. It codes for CASSEDRGDTEAFF.

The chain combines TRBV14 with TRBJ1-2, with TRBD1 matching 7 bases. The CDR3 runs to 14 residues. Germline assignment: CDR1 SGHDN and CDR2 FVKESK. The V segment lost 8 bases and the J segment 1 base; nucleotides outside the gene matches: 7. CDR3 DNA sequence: TGTGCCAGCGCGCCGGACAGGCTTAACTATGGCTACACCTTC. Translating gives CASAPDRLNYGYTF.

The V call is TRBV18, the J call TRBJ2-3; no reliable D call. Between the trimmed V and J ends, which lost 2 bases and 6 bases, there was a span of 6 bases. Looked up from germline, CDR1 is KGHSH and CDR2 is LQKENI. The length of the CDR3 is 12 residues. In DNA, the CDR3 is TGTGCCAGCTCACCAGATGAGGATACGCAGTATTTT. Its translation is CASSPDEDTQYF.

The CDR3 spells CASSLKSYSGNTIYF. The CDR3, as DNA: TGTGCCAGCAGCTTAAAATCGTACTCTGGAAACACCATATATTTT. The chain employs TRBV7-3 and TRBJ1-3; unclear D gene. Germline V gives CDR1 SGHTA, CDR2 FQGTGA. The CDR3 has 15 residues. V shed 1 base and J shed 0 bases, with 7 bases lying between them.

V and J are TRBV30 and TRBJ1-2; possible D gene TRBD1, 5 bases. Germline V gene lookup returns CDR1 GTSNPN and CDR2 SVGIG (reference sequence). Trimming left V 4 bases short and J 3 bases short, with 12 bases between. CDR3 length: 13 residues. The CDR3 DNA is TGTGCCTGGATAAGGGGCGCGCACTATGGCTACACCTTC. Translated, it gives CAWIRGAHYGYTF.

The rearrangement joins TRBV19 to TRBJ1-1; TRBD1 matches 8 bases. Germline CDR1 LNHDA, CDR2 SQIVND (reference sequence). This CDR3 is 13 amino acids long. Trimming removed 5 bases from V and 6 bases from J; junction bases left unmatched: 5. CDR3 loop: CASSHGQGSEAFF. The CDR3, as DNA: TGTGCCAGTAGTCACGGACAGGGCTCTGAAGCTTTCTTT.

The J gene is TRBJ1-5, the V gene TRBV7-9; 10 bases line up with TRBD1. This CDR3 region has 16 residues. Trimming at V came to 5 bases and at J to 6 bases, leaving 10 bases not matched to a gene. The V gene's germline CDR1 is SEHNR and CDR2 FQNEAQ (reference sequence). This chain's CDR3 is CASSDRTGGGIQPQHF. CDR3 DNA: TGTGCCAGCAGCGATAGGACAGGGGGGGGCATTCAGCCCCAGCATTTT.

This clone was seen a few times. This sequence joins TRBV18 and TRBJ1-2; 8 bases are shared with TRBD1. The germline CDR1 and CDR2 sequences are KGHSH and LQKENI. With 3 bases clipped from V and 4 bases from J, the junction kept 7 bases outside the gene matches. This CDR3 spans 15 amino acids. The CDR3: CASSPSRDRPYGYTF. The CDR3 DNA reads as TGTGCCAGCTCACCGAGCCGGGACAGGCCCTATGGCTACACCTTC. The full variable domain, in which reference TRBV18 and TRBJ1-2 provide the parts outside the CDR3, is NAGVMQNPRHLVRRRGQEARLRCSPMKGHSHVYWYRQLPEEGLKFMVYLQKENIIDESGMPKERFSAEFPKEGPSILRIQQVVRGDSAAYFCASSPSRDRPYGYTFGSGTRLTVV.

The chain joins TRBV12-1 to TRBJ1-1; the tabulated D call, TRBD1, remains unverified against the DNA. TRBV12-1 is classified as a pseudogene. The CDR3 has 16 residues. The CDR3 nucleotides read TGTGCCAGCAGCTCAAACTTCCTACAGGGGAACACTGAAGCTTTCTTT. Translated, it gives CASSSNFLQGNTEAFF.

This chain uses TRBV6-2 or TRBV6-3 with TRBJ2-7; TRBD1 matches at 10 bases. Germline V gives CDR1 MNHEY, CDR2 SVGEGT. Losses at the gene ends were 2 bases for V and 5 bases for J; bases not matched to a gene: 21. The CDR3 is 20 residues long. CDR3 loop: CASSYIRGDRGARGVDEQYF. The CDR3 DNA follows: TGTGCCAGCAGTTACATTCGGGGGGACAGGGGAGCCCGGGGCGTCGACGAGCAGTACTTC.

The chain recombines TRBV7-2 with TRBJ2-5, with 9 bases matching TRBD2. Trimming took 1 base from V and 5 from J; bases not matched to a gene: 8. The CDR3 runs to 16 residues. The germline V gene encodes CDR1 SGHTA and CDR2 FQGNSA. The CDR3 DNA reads TGTGCCAGCAGCTTAGTCGGCAGCGGGGGGCGGGAGACCCAGTACTTC. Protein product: CASSLVGSGGRETQYF.

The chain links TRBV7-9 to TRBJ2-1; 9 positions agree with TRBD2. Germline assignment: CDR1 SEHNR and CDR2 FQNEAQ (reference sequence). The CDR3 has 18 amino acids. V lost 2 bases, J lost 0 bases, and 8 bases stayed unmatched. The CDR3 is CASSLRLSGGLSYNEQFF. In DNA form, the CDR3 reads TGTGCCAGCAGCTTAAGGCTTAGCGGGGGCCTCTCCTACAATGAGCAGTTCTTC.

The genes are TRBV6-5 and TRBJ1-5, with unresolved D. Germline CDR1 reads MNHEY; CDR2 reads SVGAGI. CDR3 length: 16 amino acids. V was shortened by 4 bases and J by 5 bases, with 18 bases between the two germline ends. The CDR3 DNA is TGTGCCAGCAGTTCCCACGGGATCGGTAGAGATCAGCCCCAGCATTTT. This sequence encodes CASSSHGIGRDQPQHF.

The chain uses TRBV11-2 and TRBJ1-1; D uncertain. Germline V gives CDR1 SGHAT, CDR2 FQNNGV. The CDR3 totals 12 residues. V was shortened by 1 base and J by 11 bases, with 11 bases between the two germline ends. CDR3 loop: CASSLALTGAFF. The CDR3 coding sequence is TGTGCCAGCAGCTTAGCTCTGACGGGTGCTTTCTTT.